This TCR beta chain was recorded in a study of blood T cell repertoires in COVID-19. Looking at the study overall: Acute and convalescent COVID-19 specimens originated in the United States, Italy and Spain.

Trimming took 4 bases from V and 0 from J; bases not matched to a gene: 11. The CDR3 totals 17 residues. The V gene's germline CDR1 is PRHDT and CDR2 FYEKMQ (reference sequence). Method: immunoSEQ multiplex PCR; TCRdb's copy keeps in-frame clones and lacks some. The profile covers about 350,000 clones, with almost 90% appearing a single time and approximately 0.93% taken by the ten largest. Participants, about 18 to 90 years old, spanned fewer than 25 US areas. The origin of this receptor is a woman in her 30s who had been exposed to COVID-19. The genes are TRBV13 and TRBJ1-2; 7 bases are shared with TRBD1. The sequencing sample was made of PBMCs or T cells enriched from blood (not recorded which). The CDR3 sequence: CASSWGQTLTTNYGYTF. The CDR3 DNA is TGTGCCAGCAGCTGGGGACAGACTTTGACAACTAACTATGGCTACACCTTC.